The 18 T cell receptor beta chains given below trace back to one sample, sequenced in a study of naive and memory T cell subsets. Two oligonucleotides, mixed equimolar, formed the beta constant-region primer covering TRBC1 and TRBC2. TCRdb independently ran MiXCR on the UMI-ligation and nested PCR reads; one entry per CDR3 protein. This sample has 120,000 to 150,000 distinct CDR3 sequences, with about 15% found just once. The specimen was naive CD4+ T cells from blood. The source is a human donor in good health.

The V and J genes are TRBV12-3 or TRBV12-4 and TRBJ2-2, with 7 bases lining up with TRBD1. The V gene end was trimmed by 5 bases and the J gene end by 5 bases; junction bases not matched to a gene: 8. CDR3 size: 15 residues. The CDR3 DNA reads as TGTGCCAGCAGTCAGAAACAGGGGACAACCGGGGAGCTGTTTTTT. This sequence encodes CASSQKQGTTGELFF.

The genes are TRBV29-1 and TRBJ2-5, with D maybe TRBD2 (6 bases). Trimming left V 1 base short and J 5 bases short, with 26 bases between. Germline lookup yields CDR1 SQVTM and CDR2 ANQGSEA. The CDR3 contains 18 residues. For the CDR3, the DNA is TGCAGCGTTGAAGTAACGTATTCTTGGTACGGAGGGAGCGAGACCCAGTACTTC. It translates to CSVEVTYSWYGGSETQYF.

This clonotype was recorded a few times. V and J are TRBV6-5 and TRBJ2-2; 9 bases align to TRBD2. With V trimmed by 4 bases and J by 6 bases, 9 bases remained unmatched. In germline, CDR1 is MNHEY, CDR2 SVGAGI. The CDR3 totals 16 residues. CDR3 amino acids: CASSLTSGRAAGELFF. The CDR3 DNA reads TGTGCCAGCAGTTTGACTAGCGGACGGGCGGCCGGGGAGCTGTTTTTT.

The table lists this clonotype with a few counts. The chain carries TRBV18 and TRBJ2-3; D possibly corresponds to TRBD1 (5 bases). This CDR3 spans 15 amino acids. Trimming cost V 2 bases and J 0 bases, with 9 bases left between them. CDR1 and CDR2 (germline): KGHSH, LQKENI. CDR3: CASSPSTVSTDTQYF. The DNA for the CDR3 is TGTGCCAGCTCACCATCGACAGTTAGCACAGATACGCAGTATTTT.

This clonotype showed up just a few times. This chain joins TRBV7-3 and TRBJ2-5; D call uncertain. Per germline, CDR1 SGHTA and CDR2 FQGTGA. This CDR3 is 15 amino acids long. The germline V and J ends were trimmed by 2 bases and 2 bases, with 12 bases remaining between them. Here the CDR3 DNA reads TGTGCCAGCAGCTTAGGCTGGGCAGATCAAGAGACCCAGTACTTC. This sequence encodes CASSLGWADQETQYF. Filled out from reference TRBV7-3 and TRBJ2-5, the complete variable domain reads GAGVSQTPSNKVTEKGKYVELRCDPISGHTALYWYRQSLGQGPEFLIYFQGTGAADDSGLPNDRFFAVRPEGSVSTLKIQRTERGDSAVYLCASSLGWADQETQYFGPGTRLLVL.

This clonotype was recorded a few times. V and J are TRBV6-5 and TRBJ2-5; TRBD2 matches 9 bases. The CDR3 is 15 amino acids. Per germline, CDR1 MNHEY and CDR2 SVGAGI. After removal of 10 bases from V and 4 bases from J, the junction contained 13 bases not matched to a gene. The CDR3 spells CATKVAGVLRETQYF. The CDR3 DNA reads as TGTGCCACCAAGGTAGCGGGAGTTCTTAGAGAGACCCAGTACTTC.

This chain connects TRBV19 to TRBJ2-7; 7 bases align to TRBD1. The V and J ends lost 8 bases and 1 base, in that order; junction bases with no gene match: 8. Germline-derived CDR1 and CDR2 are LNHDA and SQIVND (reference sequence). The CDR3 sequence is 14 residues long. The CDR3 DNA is TGTGCCAGTGGCAACAGGGGAAATTCCTACGAGCAGTACTTC. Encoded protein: CASGNRGNSYEQYF. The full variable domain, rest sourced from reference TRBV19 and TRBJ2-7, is DGGITQSPKYLFRKEGQNVTLSCEQNLNHDAMYWYRQDPGQGLRLIYYSQIVNDFQKGDIAEGYSVSREKKESFPLTVTSAQKNPTAFYLCASGNRGNSYEQYFGPGTRLTVT.

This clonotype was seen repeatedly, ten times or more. The CDR3 loop is CASTSFYEQYF. The CDR3 DNA reads as TGTGCCAGCACATCCTTCTACGAGCAGTACTTC. The chain has TRBV6-1 and TRBJ2-7; D is unresolved. The CDR3 spans 11 residues. CDR1 and CDR2 (germline): MNHNS, SASEGT. Trimming took off 7 bases at V and 3 bases at J, with 7 bases between the two ends.

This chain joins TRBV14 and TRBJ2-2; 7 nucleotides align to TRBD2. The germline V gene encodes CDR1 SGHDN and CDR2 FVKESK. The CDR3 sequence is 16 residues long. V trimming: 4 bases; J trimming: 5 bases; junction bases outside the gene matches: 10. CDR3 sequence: CASSRLRGVGTGELFF. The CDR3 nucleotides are TGTGCCAGCAGCCGCCTCCGGGGGGTCGGGACCGGGGAGCTGTTTTTT. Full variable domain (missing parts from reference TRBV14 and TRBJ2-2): EAGVTQFPSHSVIEKGQTVTLRCDPISGHDNLYWYRRVMGKEIKFLLHFVKESKQDESGMPNNRFLAERTGGTYSTLKVQPAELEDSGVYFCASSRLRGVGTGELFFGEGSRLTVL.

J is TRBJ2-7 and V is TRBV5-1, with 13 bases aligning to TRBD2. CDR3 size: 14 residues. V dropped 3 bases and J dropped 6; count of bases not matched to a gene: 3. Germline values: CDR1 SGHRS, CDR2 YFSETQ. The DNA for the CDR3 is TGCGCCAGCAGCTCGGGGACTAGCGGGACCGAGCAGTACTTC. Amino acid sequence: CASSSGTSGTEQYF.

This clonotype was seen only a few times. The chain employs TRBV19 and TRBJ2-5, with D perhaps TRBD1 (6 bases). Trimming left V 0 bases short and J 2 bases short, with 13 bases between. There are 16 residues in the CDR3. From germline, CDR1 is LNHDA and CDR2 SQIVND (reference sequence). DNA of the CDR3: TGTGCCAGTAGTATAGACACGGGACACCGACAAGAGACCCAGTACTTC. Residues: CASSIDTGHRQETQYF.

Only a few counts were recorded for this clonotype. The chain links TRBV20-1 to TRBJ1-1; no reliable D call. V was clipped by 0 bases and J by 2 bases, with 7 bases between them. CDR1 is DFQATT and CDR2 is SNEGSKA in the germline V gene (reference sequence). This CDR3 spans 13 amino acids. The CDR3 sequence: CSARDHSNTEAFF. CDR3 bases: TGCAGTGCTAGAGATCACAGTAACACTGAAGCTTTCTTT.

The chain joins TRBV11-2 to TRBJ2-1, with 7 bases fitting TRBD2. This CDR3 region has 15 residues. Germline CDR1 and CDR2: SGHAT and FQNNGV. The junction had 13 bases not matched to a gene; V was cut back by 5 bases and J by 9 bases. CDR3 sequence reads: CASSPSSGLLGEQFF. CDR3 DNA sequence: TGTGCCAGCAGCCCCTCTAGCGGACTCCTCGGTGAGCAGTTCTTC.

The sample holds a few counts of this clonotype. CDR3 protein: CASSFGIAGELFF. Here the CDR3 DNA reads TGTGCCAGCAGTTTTGGGATCGCCGGGGAGCTGTTTTTT. This chain connects TRBV12-3 or TRBV12-4 to TRBJ2-2; D remains unclear. CDR3 length: 13 amino acids. Between the trimmed V and J ends, which lost 3 bases and 6 bases, there was a span of 8 bases.

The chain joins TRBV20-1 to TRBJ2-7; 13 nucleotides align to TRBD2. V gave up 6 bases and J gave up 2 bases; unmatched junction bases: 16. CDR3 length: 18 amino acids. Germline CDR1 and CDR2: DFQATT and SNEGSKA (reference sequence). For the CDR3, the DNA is TGCAGTGCCCCGGGACTAGCGGGAAGAGAAATAGATACCTACGAGCAGTACTTC. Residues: CSAPGLAGREIDTYEQYF.

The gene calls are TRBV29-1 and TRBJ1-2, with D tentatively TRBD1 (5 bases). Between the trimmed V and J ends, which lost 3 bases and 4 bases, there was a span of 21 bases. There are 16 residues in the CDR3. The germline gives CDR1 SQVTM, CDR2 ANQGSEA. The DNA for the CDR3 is TGCAGCGTTGAGTGGGACCTGAGCTCGGAGGGCTATGGCTACACCTTC. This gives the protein CSVEWDLSSEGYGYTF.

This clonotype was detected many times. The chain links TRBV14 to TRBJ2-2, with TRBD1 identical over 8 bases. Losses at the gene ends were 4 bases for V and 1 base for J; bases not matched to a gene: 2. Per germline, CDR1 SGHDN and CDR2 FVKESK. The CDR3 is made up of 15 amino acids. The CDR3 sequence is CASSRQGMNTGELFF. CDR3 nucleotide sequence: TGTGCCAGCAGCCGACAGGGGATGAACACCGGGGAGCTGTTTTTT.

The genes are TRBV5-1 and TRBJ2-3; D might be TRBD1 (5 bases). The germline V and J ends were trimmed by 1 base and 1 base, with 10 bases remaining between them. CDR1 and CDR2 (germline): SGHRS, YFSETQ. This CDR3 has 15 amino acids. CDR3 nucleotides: TGCGCCAGCAGCTTGATCGAACAGGGCACAGATACGCAGTATTTT. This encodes CASSLIEQGTDTQYF.